The following is a T cell receptor (beta chain) sequence with its context. Its specificity is unknown. Libraries were prepared by immunoSEQ multiplex PCR; TCRdb keeps only in-frame clonotypes and omits some of them. The table has tens of thousands of clones, around 67% seen once. These data belong to a study of vaccination effects on CD4 cells after COVID-19. Background on the study: Participants received two doses of either the BNT162b2 or mRNA-1273 vaccine. Every well housed two million PBMC, which grew in culture alongside 9 to 10 IU/ml IL-2 and around 9.4 ug/ml peptides.

Cells that had been cultured for 10 days were the source of isolated CD4+ T cells. None of these healthy vaccinees had been infected with SARS-CoV-2 before vaccination. The authors replaced half the medium with IL-2 medium on days 3 and 7. This CDR3 is built from 17 residues. V was pared by 4 bases and J by 4 bases, with 20 bases between. Germline V gene data show CDR1 as MGHRA and CDR2 as YSYEKL. The chain combines TRBV4-1 with TRBJ1-3; TRBD1 is a possible D gene (5 bases). The receptor was isolated from a human donor who received a COVID-19 vaccine. Sequenced material: CD4+ T cells from PBMCs cultured without peptide, taken before COVID-19 vaccination. The chain's CDR3 is CASSLTVVPGPGNTIYF. DNA of the CDR3: TGCGCCAGCAGCCTCACCGTAGTCCCGGGACCAGGAAACACCATATATTTT.